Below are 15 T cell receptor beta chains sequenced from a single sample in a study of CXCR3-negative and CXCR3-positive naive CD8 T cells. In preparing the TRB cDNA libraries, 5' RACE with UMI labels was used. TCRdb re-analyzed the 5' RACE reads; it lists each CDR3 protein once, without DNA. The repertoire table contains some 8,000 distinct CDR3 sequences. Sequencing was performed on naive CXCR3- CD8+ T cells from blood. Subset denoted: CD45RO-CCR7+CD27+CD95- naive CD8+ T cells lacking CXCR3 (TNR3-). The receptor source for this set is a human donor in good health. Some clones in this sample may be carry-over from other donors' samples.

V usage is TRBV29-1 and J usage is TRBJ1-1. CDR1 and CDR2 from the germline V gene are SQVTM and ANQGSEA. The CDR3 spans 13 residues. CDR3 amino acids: CSVDETSTIKAFF.

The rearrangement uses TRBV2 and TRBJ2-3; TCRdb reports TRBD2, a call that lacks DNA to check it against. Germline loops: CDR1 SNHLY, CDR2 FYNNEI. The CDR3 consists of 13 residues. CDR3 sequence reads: CASSASGTHTQYF.

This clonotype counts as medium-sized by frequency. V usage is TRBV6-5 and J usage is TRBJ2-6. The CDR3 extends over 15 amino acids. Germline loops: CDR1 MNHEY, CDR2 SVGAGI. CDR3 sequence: CASSYSSSGANVLTF.

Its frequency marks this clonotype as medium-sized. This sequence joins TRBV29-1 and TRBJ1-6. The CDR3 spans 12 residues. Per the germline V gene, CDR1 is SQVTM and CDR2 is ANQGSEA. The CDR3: CSAKNLDSPLHF. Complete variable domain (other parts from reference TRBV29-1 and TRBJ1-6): SAVISQKPSRDICQRGTSLTIQCQVDSQVTMMFWYRQQPGQSLTLIATANQGSEATYESGFVIDKFPISRPNLTFSTLTVSNMSPEDSSIYLCSAKNLDSPLHFGNGTRLTVT.

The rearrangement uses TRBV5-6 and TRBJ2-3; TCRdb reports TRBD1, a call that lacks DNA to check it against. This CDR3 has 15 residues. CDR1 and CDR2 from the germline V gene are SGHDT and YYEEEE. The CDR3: CASSPGQGLTDTQYF.

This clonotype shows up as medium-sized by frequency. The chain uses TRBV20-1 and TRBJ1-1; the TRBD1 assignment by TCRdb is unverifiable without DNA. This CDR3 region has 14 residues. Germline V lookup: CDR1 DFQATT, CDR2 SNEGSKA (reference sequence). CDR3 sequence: CSAREQGALTEAFF.

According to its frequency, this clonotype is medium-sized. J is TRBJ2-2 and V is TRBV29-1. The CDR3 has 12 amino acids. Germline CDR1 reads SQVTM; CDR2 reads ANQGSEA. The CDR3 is CSVEAPRGELFF.

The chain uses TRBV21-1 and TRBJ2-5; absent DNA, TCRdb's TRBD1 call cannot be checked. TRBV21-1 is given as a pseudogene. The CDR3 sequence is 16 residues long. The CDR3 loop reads CASSSRRDRTQETQYF.

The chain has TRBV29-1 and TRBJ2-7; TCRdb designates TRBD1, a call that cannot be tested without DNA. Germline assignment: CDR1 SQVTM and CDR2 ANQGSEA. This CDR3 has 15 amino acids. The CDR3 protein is CSVEEGADPYNEQYF.

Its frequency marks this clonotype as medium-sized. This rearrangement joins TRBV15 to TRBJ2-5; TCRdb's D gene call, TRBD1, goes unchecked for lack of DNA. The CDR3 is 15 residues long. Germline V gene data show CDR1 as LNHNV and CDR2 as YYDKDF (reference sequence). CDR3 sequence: CATSTGTGARETQYF.

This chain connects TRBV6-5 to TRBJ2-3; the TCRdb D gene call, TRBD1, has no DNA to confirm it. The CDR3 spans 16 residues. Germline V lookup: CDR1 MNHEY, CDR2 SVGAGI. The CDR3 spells CASSYGPGEFTDTQYF.

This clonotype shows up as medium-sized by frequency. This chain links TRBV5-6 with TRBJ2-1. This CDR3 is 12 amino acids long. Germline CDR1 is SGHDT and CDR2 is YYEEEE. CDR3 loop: CASSFYSNEQFF.

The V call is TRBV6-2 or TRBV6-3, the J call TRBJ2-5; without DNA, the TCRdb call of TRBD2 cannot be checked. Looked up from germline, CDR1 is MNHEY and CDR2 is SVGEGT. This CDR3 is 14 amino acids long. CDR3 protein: CASSYQREQETQYF.

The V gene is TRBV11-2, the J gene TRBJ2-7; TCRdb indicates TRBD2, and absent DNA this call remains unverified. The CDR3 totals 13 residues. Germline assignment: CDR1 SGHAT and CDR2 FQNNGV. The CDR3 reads CASSSGLLYEQYF.

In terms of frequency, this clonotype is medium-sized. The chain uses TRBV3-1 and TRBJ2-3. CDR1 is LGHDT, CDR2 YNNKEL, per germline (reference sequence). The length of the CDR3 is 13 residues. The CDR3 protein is CASSQENTDTQYF.